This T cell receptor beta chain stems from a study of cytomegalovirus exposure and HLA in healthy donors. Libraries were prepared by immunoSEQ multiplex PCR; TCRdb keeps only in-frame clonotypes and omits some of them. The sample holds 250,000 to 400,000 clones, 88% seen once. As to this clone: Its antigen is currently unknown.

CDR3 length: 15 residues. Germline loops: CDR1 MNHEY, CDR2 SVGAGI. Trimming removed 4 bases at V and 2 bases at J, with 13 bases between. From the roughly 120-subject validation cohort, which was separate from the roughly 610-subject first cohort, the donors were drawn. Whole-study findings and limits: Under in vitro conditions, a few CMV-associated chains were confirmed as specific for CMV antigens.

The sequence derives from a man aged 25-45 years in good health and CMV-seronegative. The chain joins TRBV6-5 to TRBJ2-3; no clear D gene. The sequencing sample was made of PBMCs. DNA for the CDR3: TGTGCCAGCAGTTCCCACCTTCGGTACACAGATACGCAGTATTTT. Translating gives CASSSHLRYTDTQYF.